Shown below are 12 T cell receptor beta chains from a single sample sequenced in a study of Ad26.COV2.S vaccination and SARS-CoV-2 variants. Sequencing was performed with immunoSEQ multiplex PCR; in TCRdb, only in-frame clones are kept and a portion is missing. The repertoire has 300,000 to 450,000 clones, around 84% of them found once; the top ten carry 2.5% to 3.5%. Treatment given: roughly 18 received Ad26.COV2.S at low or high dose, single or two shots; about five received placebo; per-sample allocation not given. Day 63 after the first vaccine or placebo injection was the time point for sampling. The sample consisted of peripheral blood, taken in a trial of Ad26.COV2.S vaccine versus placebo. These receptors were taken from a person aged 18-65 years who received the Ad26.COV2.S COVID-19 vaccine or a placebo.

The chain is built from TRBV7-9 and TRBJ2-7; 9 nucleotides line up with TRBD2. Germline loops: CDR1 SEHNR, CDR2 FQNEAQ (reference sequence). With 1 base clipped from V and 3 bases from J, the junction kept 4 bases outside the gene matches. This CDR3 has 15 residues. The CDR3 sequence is CASSLVAGVLYEQYF. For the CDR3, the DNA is TGTGCCAGCAGCTTAGTAGCGGGAGTCCTCTACGAGCAGTACTTC.

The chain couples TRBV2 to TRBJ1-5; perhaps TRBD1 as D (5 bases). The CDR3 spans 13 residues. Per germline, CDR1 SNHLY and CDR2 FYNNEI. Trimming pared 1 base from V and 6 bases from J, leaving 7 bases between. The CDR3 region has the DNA TGTGCCAGCAGTGAAGGGGGGGGTCAGCCCCAGCATTTT. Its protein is CASSEGGGQPQHF.

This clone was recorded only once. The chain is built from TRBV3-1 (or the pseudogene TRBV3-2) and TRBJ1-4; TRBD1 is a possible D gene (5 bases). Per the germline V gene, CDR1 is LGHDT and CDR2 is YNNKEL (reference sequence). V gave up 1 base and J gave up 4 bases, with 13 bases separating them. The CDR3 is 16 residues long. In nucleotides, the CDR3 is TGTGCCAGCAGCCAAGCCCAACAGGTTGTTAATGAAAAACTGTTTTTT. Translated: CASSQAQQVVNEKLFF.

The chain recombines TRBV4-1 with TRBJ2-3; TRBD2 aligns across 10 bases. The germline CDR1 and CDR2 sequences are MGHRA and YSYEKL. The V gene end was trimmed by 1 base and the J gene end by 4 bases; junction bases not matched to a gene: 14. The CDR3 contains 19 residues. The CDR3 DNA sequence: TGCGCCAGCAGCCAAGGGCCGACTCGCAGCGGGGGGGCCGCAGATACGCAGTATTTT. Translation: CASSQGPTRSGGAADTQYF.

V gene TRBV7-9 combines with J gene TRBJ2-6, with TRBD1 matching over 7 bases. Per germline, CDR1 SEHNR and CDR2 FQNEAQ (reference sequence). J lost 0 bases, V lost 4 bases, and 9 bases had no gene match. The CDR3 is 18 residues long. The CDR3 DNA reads TGTGCCAGCAGCTCCCAGACAGGGTCCCTCTCTGGGGCCAACGTCCTGACTTTC. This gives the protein CASSSQTGSLSGANVLTF.

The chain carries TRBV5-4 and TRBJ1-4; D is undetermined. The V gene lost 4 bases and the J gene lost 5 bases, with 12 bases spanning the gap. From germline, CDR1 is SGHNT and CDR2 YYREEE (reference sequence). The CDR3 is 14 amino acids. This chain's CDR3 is CASSPDGRNEKLFF. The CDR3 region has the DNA TGTGCCAGCAGCCCGGACGGACGAAATGAAAAACTGTTTTTT.

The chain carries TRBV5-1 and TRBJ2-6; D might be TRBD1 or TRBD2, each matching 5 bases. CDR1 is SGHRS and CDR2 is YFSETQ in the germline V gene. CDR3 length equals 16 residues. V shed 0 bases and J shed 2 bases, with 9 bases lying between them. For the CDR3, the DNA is TGCGCCAGCAGCTTGGTTTTGGGGGCTGGGGCCAACGTCCTGACTTTC. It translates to CASSLVLGAGANVLTF. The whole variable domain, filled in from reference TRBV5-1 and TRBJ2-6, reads KAGVTQTPRYLIKTRGQQVTLSCSPISGHRSVSWYQQTPGQGLQFLFEYFSETQRNKGNFPGRFSGRQFSNSRSEMNVSTLELGDSALYLCASSLVLGAGANVLTFGAGSRLTVL.

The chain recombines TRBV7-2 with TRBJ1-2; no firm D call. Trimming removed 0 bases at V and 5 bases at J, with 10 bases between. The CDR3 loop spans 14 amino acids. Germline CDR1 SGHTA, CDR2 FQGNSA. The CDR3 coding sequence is TGTGCCAGCAGCTTAGCTTTAGAATTATATGGCTACACCTTC. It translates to CASSLALELYGYTF.

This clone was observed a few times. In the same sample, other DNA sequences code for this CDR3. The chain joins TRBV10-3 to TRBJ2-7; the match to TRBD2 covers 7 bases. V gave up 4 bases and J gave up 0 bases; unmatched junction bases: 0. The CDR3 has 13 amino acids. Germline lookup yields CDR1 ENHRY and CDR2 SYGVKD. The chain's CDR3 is CAISGGGSYEQYF. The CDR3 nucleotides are TGTGCCATCAGTGGCGGGGGCTCCTACGAGCAGTACTTC.

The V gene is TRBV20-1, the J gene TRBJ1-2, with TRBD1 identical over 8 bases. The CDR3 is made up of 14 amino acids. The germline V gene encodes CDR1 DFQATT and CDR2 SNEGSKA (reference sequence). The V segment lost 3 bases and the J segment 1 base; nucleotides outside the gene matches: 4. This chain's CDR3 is CSASGTGINYGYTF. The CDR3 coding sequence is TGCAGTGCTAGTGGGACAGGTATTAACTATGGCTACACCTTC.

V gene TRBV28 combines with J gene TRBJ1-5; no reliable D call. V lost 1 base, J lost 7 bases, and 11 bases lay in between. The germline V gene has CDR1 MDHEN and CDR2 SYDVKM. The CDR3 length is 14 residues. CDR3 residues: CASSLSRVSQPQHF. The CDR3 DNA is TGTGCCAGCAGTTTATCGAGGGTCTCCCAGCCCCAGCATTTT.

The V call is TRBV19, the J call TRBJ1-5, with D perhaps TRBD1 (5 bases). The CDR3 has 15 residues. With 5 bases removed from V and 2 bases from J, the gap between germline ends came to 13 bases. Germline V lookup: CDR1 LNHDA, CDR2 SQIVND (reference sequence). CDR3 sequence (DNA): TGTGCCAGTAGTCGTAGGGAAGGGGGCAATCAGCCCCAGCATTTT. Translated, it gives CASSRREGGNQPQHF.